A selection of T cell receptor beta chains follows, all from one sample in a study of post-analysis software for immune sequencing data. MiXCR, applied by TCRdb to the PCR reads, yields one record per CDR3 protein. The data hold 400,000 to 500,000 distinct CDR3 sequences, with roughly 38% observed a single time. Material: blood. All receptors come from a girl aged 2 to 10 with multiple sclerosis. CDR3s include the opening cysteine and the closing phenylalanine or tryptophan. The order of the fields is D gene, V gene, clone size, J gene, CDR3 DNA, CDR3 protein. A D gene is named only where the DNA matches it firmly. Part of the rows lack a size; the others show once, few, many or a class for expanded clones.

d_call: TRBD1; v_call: TRBV7-8; clone_size: -; j_call: TRBJ2-3; cdr3_nt: TGTGCCAGCAGCGCCCACAGGGGTGGAGATACGCAGTATTTT; cdr3_aa: CASSAHRGGDTQYF
d_call: TRBD1; v_call: TRBV5-6; clone_size: -; j_call: TRBJ2-7; cdr3_nt: TGTGCCAGCAGCGTTACCGGGACAGCCTACGAGCAGTACTTC; cdr3_aa: CASSVTGTAYEQYF
d_call: TRBD1; v_call: TRBV11-1; clone_size: -; j_call: TRBJ1-6; cdr3_nt: TGTGCCAGCAGCCCGACAGGGAATGGCGCACCCCTCCACTTT; cdr3_aa: CASSPTGNGAPLHF
d_call: TRBD1; v_call: TRBV7-2; clone_size: few; j_call: TRBJ2-7; cdr3_nt: TGTGCCAGCAGCACGACAGGGAGCGAGCAGTACTTC; cdr3_aa: CASSTTGSEQYF
d_call: TRBD2; v_call: TRBV6-5; clone_size: -; j_call: TRBJ2-1; cdr3_nt: TGTGCCAGCAGTTACGGTCTAGCGGGTGTCAATGAGCAGTTCTTC; cdr3_aa: CASSYGLAGVNEQFF
d_call: -; v_call: TRBV20-1; clone_size: -; j_call: TRBJ1-6; cdr3_nt: TGCAGTGCTAGAGAGGAGATACATTCACCCCTCCACTTT; cdr3_aa: CSAREEIHSPLHF
d_call: -; v_call: TRBV29-1; clone_size: many; j_call: TRBJ2-5; cdr3_nt: TGCAGCGTTAGTCCGACCGGGACCCAGTACTTC; cdr3_aa: CSVSPTGTQYF
d_call: TRBD1; v_call: TRBV12-3/TRBV12-4; clone_size: -; j_call: TRBJ2-7; cdr3_nt: TGTGCCAGCAGTCACGACAGGGGAGTGTACGAGCAGTACTTC; cdr3_aa: CASSHDRGVYEQYF
d_call: -; v_call: TRBV3-1; clone_size: -; j_call: TRBJ2-3; cdr3_nt: TGTGCCAGCAGCCCTGACCCTAATTCTGGGGGCACAGATACGCAGTATTTT; cdr3_aa: CASSPDPNSGGTDTQYF
d_call: TRBD2; v_call: TRBV2; clone_size: -; j_call: TRBJ2-3; cdr3_nt: TGTGCCAGCAGACTCGTGCGGGGGGGCCCAGATACGCAGTATTTT; cdr3_aa: CASRLVRGGPDTQYF
d_call: TRBD2; v_call: TRBV20-1; clone_size: -; j_call: TRBJ2-3; cdr3_nt: TGCAGTGCCCGAATACCCCTAGCGGCCTCTAGCACAGATACGCAGTATTTT; cdr3_aa: CSARIPLAASSTDTQYF
d_call: -; v_call: TRBV27; clone_size: -; j_call: TRBJ1-5; cdr3_nt: TGTGCCAGCAGTAAGGGTCTACCAAATCAGCCCCAGCATTTT; cdr3_aa: CASSKGLPNQPQHF
d_call: TRBD2; v_call: TRBV27; clone_size: few; j_call: TRBJ2-7; cdr3_nt: TGTGCCAGCAAACGGACTAGCTCCTACGAGCAGTACTTC; cdr3_aa: CASKRTSSYEQYF
d_call: TRBD1; v_call: TRBV6-5; clone_size: once; j_call: TRBJ1-6; cdr3_nt: TGTGCCAGCAGTTACGACAGGGGCAGCTACAGTAATTCACCCCTCCACTTT; cdr3_aa: CASSYDRGSYSNSPLHF
d_call: -; v_call: TRBV7-2; clone_size: -; j_call: TRBJ2-7; cdr3_nt: TGTGCCAGCAGCTTAGTTTTTGAGCACAATGAGCAGTACTTC; cdr3_aa: CASSLVFEHNEQYF
d_call: TRBD2; v_call: TRBV7-9; clone_size: few; j_call: TRBJ2-5; cdr3_nt: TGTGCCAGCAGCCATAGCGGGGGAAAAGAGACCCAGTACTTC; cdr3_aa: CASSHSGGKETQYF
d_call: TRBD2; v_call: TRBV4-2; clone_size: -; j_call: TRBJ2-1; cdr3_nt: TGTGTCAGCAGCCTAGCGGGAGGGAGCTCCTACAATGAGCAGTTCTTC; cdr3_aa: CVSSLAGGSSYNEQFF
d_call: -; v_call: TRBV29-1; clone_size: -; j_call: TRBJ1-2; cdr3_nt: TGCAGCGTTGAAGGATGGCAGGGAGGTCACGGCTACACCTTC; cdr3_aa: CSVEGWQGGHGYTF
d_call: -; v_call: TRBV25-1; clone_size: -; j_call: TRBJ1-4; cdr3_nt: TGTGCCAGCAGTGAAACCCGGGGTGGTAATGAAAAACTGTTTTTT; cdr3_aa: CASSETRGGNEKLFF
d_call: TRBD2; v_call: TRBV6-5; clone_size: few; j_call: TRBJ2-1; cdr3_nt: TGTGCCAGCAGTTATCCGGGGGGATGGAAGTTCTTC; cdr3_aa: CASSYPGGWKFF
d_call: -; v_call: TRBV7-9; clone_size: -; j_call: TRBJ2-1; cdr3_nt: TGTGCCAGCACGGGAGTCGCCTACAATGAGCAGTTCTTC; cdr3_aa: CASTGVAYNEQFF
d_call: -; v_call: TRBV14; clone_size: few; j_call: TRBJ1-1; cdr3_nt: TGTGCCAGCAGTATTCTGAACACTGAAGCTTTCTTT; cdr3_aa: CASSILNTEAFF
d_call: TRBD2; v_call: TRBV5-1; clone_size: once; j_call: TRBJ2-1; cdr3_nt: TGCGCCAGCAGCTCGGGGGGTCGTAGCGGGGCCTACAATGAGCAGTTCTTC; cdr3_aa: CASSSGGRSGAYNEQFF
d_call: TRBD1; v_call: TRBV7-6; clone_size: -; j_call: TRBJ2-1; cdr3_nt: TGTGCCAGCAGCGCCGGGACAGGGTACAATGAGCAGTTCTTC; cdr3_aa: CASSAGTGYNEQFF
d_call: -; v_call: TRBV5-1; clone_size: -; j_call: TRBJ2-7; cdr3_nt: TGCGCCAGCAGCTTGGGAGGGAGCTTCTCCTACGAGCAGTACTTC; cdr3_aa: CASSLGGSFSYEQYF
d_call: -; v_call: TRBV20-1; clone_size: -; j_call: TRBJ1-2; cdr3_nt: TGCAGTGCTAGAGACCTGAGAAAAGGGGACTATGGCTACACCTTC; cdr3_aa: CSARDLRKGDYGYTF
d_call: -; v_call: TRBV13; clone_size: few; j_call: TRBJ2-4; cdr3_nt: TGTGCCAGCAGCGCCGAGCTTGGGCACATTCAGTACTTC; cdr3_aa: CASSAELGHIQYF
d_call: -; v_call: TRBV28; clone_size: -; j_call: TRBJ1-1; cdr3_nt: TGTGCCAGCACCTCCGGGGCGTTCAAAACTGAAGCTTTCTTT; cdr3_aa: CASTSGAFKTEAFF
d_call: -; v_call: TRBV5-1; clone_size: few; j_call: TRBJ2-7; cdr3_nt: TGCGCCAGCAGCGGGAGCACGACGGGACGTACCACCTACGAGCAGTACTTC; cdr3_aa: CASSGSTTGRTTYEQYF
d_call: -; v_call: TRBV20-1; clone_size: few; j_call: TRBJ1-5; cdr3_nt: TGCAGTGCTAGAGTCCAGGGTCAGCCCCAGCATTTT; cdr3_aa: CSARVQGQPQHF
d_call: -; v_call: TRBV5-6; clone_size: few; j_call: TRBJ2-3; cdr3_nt: TGTGCCAGCAGCTTGGCCCAGTCCGCCGGTACGCAGTATTTT; cdr3_aa: CASSLAQSAGTQYF
d_call: TRBD2; v_call: TRBV5-1; clone_size: -; j_call: TRBJ2-1; cdr3_nt: TGCGCCAGCAGCAACTTAGCGGGGGTCACCTACGATGAGCAGTTCTTC; cdr3_aa: CASSNLAGVTYDEQFF
d_call: TRBD1; v_call: TRBV20-1; clone_size: once; j_call: TRBJ1-2; cdr3_nt: TGCAGTGCTCAGACACCGGCAGGGGGCGACTCCTCGGGTGCCTACTATGGCTACACCTTC; cdr3_aa: CSAQTPAGGDSSGAYYGYTF
d_call: -; v_call: TRBV7-9; clone_size: -; j_call: TRBJ2-1; cdr3_nt: TGTGCCAGCAGCTTGGGACTTTGGGATGAGCAGTTCTTC; cdr3_aa: CASSLGLWDEQFF
d_call: -; v_call: TRBV5-6; clone_size: -; j_call: TRBJ2-6; cdr3_nt: TGTGCCAGCAGCGCCATAAAGGACGGTCTACGTGGGGCCAACGTCCTGACTTTC; cdr3_aa: CASSAIKDGLRGANVLTF
d_call: -; v_call: TRBV7-9; clone_size: -; j_call: TRBJ1-4; cdr3_nt: TGTGCCGGCAGCTCGACAGGATCATCTAATGAAAAACTGTTTTTT; cdr3_aa: CAGSSTGSSNEKLFF
d_call: -; v_call: TRBV5-1; clone_size: few; j_call: TRBJ2-7; cdr3_nt: TGCGCCAGCAGCTTGGCCTATAGAAGTGGGCTAGCTGTTGGCTACGAGCAGTACTTC; cdr3_aa: CASSLAYRSGLAVGYEQYF
d_call: TRBD1; v_call: TRBV29-1; clone_size: -; j_call: TRBJ1-1; cdr3_nt: TGCAGCGTTGCCACAGGGGTAGGGAACACTGAAGCTTTCTTT; cdr3_aa: CSVATGVGNTEAFF
d_call: -; v_call: TRBV3-1; clone_size: -; j_call: TRBJ1-4; cdr3_nt: TGTGCCAGCAGCCAAGCCGCAGGTGGGAATGAAAAACTGTTTTTT; cdr3_aa: CASSQAAGGNEKLFF
d_call: -; v_call: TRBV6-5; clone_size: -; j_call: TRBJ1-5; cdr3_nt: TGTGCCAGCAGCCCACGGGACACCCGGAATCAGCCCCAGCATTTT; cdr3_aa: CASSPRDTRNQPQHF